The T cell receptor (beta chain) described here comes from a study of blood T cell repertoires in COVID-19. This clone was detected only a few times. Germline CDR1 SGHNT, CDR2 YYREEE (reference sequence). Between the trimmed V and J ends, which lost 3 bases and 2 bases, there was a span of 11 bases. The CDR3 contains 14 residues. Original data processing: Nucleated cell number was recorded as an estimate derived from reference gene primer amplification. Here immunoSEQ multiplex PCR was the method, and the copy in TCRdb shows in-frame clones only, minus some. For V, J and clone size, that table is used; D and trimming come from the DNA. This sample yields approximately 46,000 clones, of which 80% to 90% are seen a single time; roughly 3% belongs to the top ten.

The chain recombines TRBV5-4 with TRBJ1-2; D gene uncertain. The specimen sequenced was peripheral blood. The receptor comes from a woman aged 55-69 years with acute or convalescent COVID-19. The CDR3 protein is CASSYDIVNYGYTF. CDR3 bases: TGTGCCAGCAGCTATGACATTGTCAACTATGGCTACACCTTC.